Each of the 30 T cell receptor beta chains below was sequenced from the same sample in a study of vaccination and CD4 T cells after COVID-19. The antigens for these receptors are not known. Oncomine TCR Beta short-read sequencing was applied to DNA from cultured CD4+ T cells. TCRdb analysed the PCR reads with MiXCR anew, one entry per CDR3 protein. The table lists 15,000 to 20,000 distinct CDR3 sequences, roughly half of them singletons. Treatment reported: approximately nine-day PBMC culture with coronavirus spike peptide pools or control peptides (ViraFEST assay). Specimen: CD4+ T cells from blood, cultured in vitro. Source of these receptors: a human donor who had recovered from COVID-19.

V usage is TRBV7-2 and J usage is TRBJ2-1; 13 bases map to TRBD2. CDR1 SGHTA and CDR2 FQGNSA come from the germline V gene. This CDR3 has 18 amino acids. V dropped 3 bases and J dropped 7; count of bases not matched to a gene: 12. The CDR3 loop is CASSFLSTSGGVMNEQFF. The CDR3 region has the DNA TGTGCCAGCAGCTTCCTCTCCACTAGCGGGGGGGTTATGAATGAGCAGTTCTTC.

About this clonotype: Compared with germline, one end of the junction differs, possibly owing to a read error. The rearrangement uses TRBV7-6 and TRBJ2-1; the match to TRBD2 covers 14 bases. Germline values: CDR1 SGHVS, CDR2 FNYEAQ. CDR3 length: 15 amino acids. The CDR3 nucleotides are TGTGCTAGCAGCTTGGGACTAGCGGGAGAACATGAGCAGTTCTTC. It codes for CASSLGLAGEHEQFF. Looking up the rest from reference TRBV7-6 and TRBJ2-1 gives the full variable domain: GAGVSQSPRYKVTKRGQDVALRCDPISGHVSLYWYRQALGQGPEFLTYFNYEAQQDKSGLPNDRFSAERPEGSISTLTIQRTEQRDSAMYRCASSLGLAGEHEQFFGPGTRLTVL.

The chain joins TRBV20-1 to TRBJ1-4; a possible D gene is TRBD1 (5 bases). Trimming took 0 bases from V and 5 from J, leaving 7 bases between them. Germline CDR1 is DFQATT and CDR2 is SNEGSKA (reference sequence). This CDR3 comprises 13 residues. The CDR3, as DNA: TGCAGTGCTAGAGAAGGGGCGAATGAAAAACTGTTTTTT. This gives the protein CSAREGANEKLFF.

This clonotype was recorded a few times. This chain joins TRBV19 and TRBJ1-1; D remains ambiguous. Germline assignment: CDR1 LNHDA and CDR2 SQIVND (reference sequence). This CDR3 has 18 residues. V lost 5 bases, J lost 0 bases, and 22 bases lay in between. The CDR3 bases are TGTGCCAGTAGTCTCCAGCAGTGGAGGTGGACTATGAACACTGAAGCTTTCTTT. It is translated as CASSLQQWRWTMNTEAFF. The variable domain in full, with the rest retrieved from reference TRBV19 and TRBJ1-1, is DGGITQSPKYLFRKEGQNVTLSCEQNLNHDAMYWYRQDPGQGLRLIYYSQIVNDFQKGDIAEGYSVSREKKESFPLTVTSAQKNPTAFYLCASSLQQWRWTMNTEAFFGQGTRLTVV.

V and J are TRBV12-3 or TRBV12-4 and TRBJ1-2, with TRBD1 identical over 7 bases. V lost 6 bases, J lost 7 bases, and 8 bases stayed unmatched. This CDR3 contains 13 residues. The CDR3 loop reads CASSPDRALGYTF. The CDR3, as DNA: TGTGCCAGCAGCCCCGACAGGGCGCTTGGCTACACCTTC.

The rearrangement joins TRBV10-3 to TRBJ2-1; D perhaps matches TRBD2 (6 bases). Germline V CDR1 and CDR2: ENHRY, SYGVKD. The CDR3 has 13 residues. The V and J ends lost 7 bases and 4 bases respectively, with 11 bases between them. The CDR3 coding sequence is TGTGCCATCAAAGGGACTTATTACAATGAGCAGTTCTTC. Translated, it gives CAIKGTYYNEQFF.

This chain links TRBV7-2 with TRBJ1-2, with D perhaps matching TRBD1 (6 bases). V lost 3 bases to trimming and J lost 4 bases, with 12 bases between them. The germline V gene encodes CDR1 SGHTA and CDR2 FQGNSA. The CDR3 loop spans 14 amino acids. DNA for the CDR3: TGTGCCAGCAGCTTGAGACAGGCGGGCTATGGCTACACCTTC. This gives the protein CASSLRQAGYGYTF. The full variable domain, in which reference TRBV7-2 and TRBJ1-2 provide the parts outside the CDR3, is GAGVSQSPSNKVTEKGKDVELRCDPISGHTALYWYRQSLGQGLEFLIYFQGNSAPDKSGLPSDRFSAERTGGSVSTLTIQRTQQEDSAVYLCASSLRQAGYGYTFGSGTRLTVV.

This clonotype appeared once. This chain joins TRBV6-1 and TRBJ1-6, with 9 positions matching TRBD1. The CDR3 contains 15 residues. Losses at the gene ends were 3 bases for V and 9 bases for J; bases not matched to a gene: 6. The germline gives CDR1 MNHNS, CDR2 SASEGT. CDR3 nucleotide sequence: TGTGCCAGCAGTGATCAGGGACAGGGCGGTTCACCCCTCCACTTT. It codes for CASSDQGQGGSPLHF.

The V gene is TRBV7-2, the J gene TRBJ2-7, with D possibly matching TRBD1 (5 bases). The CDR3 is 14 amino acids. Germline V gene sequence: CDR1 SGHTA, CDR2 FQGNSA. V gave up 2 bases and J gave up 0 bases, with 8 bases separating them. The CDR3 bases are TGTGCCAGCAGCTTACGCAGGGCCTCCTACGAGCAGTACTTC. It is translated as CASSLRRASYEQYF.

This chain uses TRBV12-3 or TRBV12-4 with TRBJ2-7; 9 nucleotides align to TRBD2. This CDR3 contains 11 residues. V lost 5 bases, J lost 12 bases, and 5 bases stayed unmatched. The DNA of the CDR3 is TGTGCCAGCAGTGGGGGACTAGCAGCGTACTTC. It yields the protein CASSGGLAAYF.

This chain links TRBV29-1 with TRBJ2-2; 8 nucleotides line up with TRBD1. CDR1 and CDR2 from the germline V gene are SQVTM and ANQGSEA. The CDR3 has 12 residues. The V gene end was trimmed by 7 bases and the J gene end by 5 bases; junction bases not matched to a gene: 3. CDR3 sequence reads: CSGQGATGELFF. The CDR3 DNA is TGCAGCGGGCAGGGGGCTACCGGGGAGCTGTTTTTT.

This clonotype is a singleton in its sample. The CDR3 region has the DNA TGTGCCAGCAGCTTAACTCGGGACAGCCATGGGCAGTTCTTC. Protein: CASSLTRDSHGQFF. The rearrangement joins TRBV7-2 to TRBJ2-1; 7 nucleotides line up with TRBD1. The ends lost 2 bases at V and 12 bases at J; junction bases unmatched: 10. The CDR3 covers 14 residues. Looked up from germline, CDR1 is SGHTA and CDR2 is FQGNSA.

This clonotype was detected a few times. This chain connects TRBV6-5 to TRBJ1-2, with a tentative D call TRBD1 (6 bases). Germline V gene sequence: CDR1 MNHEY, CDR2 SVGAGI. Trimming left V 3 bases short and J 8 bases short, with 10 bases between. The CDR3 is made up of 12 amino acids. The CDR3 sequence: CASSYAGGGYTF. The CDR3 coding sequence is TGTGCCAGCAGTTATGCGGGGGGCGGCTACACCTTC.

V gene TRBV7-8 combines with J gene TRBJ1-1, with 7 bases lining up with TRBD1. Germline assignment: CDR1 SGHVS and CDR2 FQNEAQ. V trimming: 2 bases; J trimming: 0 bases; junction bases outside the gene matches: 6. This CDR3 comprises 16 residues. CDR3 sequence: CASSLRAGQLNTEAFF. CDR3 bases: TGTGCCAGCAGCTTAAGAGCGGGACAGTTGAACACTGAAGCTTTCTTT.

This chain links TRBV7-2 with TRBJ1-5; D gene ambiguous. This CDR3 has 13 residues. The V end was cut by 1 base, the J end by 4 bases, with 5 bases between. Germline V gene data show CDR1 as SGHTA and CDR2 as FQGNSA. The CDR3: CASSLELNQPQHF. Written as DNA, the CDR3 is TGTGCCAGCAGCTTAGAGTTAAATCAGCCCCAGCATTTT. Variable domain in full (rest from reference TRBV7-2 and TRBJ1-5): GAGVSQSPSNKVTEKGKDVELRCDPISGHTALYWYRQSLGQGLEFLIYFQGNSAPDKSGLPSDRFSAERTGGSVSTLTIQRTQQEDSAVYLCASSLELNQPQHFGDGTRLSIL.

In its sample, this clonotype was seen once. This sequence joins TRBV6-5 and TRBJ1-5; no clear D. The CDR3 sequence is 14 residues long. The germline gives CDR1 MNHEY, CDR2 SVGAGI. Trimming removed 2 bases from V and 4 bases from J, with 9 bases in between. The CDR3 coding sequence is TGTGCCAGCAGTTACGGGGAACCAAATCAGCCCCAGCATTTT. The encoded protein is CASSYGEPNQPQHF.

The chain uses TRBV23-1 and TRBJ1-2; 9 bases align to TRBD1. TRBV23-1 is reported as an ORF; its role is uncertain. V trimming: 6 bases; J trimming: 7 bases; junction bases outside the gene matches: 12. The CDR3 extends over 15 amino acids. The CDR3 region is CASRRQGERIGGYTF. In nucleotides, the CDR3 is TGCGCCAGCAGGCGACAGGGGGAACGGATCGGTGGCTACACCTTC.

This chain links TRBV20-1 with TRBJ1-1; 8 bases are shared with TRBD1. CDR3 length: 11 residues. Germline CDR1 is DFQATT and CDR2 is SNEGSKA (reference sequence). V was clipped by 6 bases and J by 7 bases; unmatched bases: 4. The CDR3 nucleotides are TGCAGTGCCCCAGGGGGCAATGAAGCTTTCTTT. Encoded protein: CSAPGGNEAFF.

This clonotype was observed a few times. The gene calls are TRBV6-1 and TRBJ2-2; D is possibly TRBD1 or TRBD2 (5 bases each). V was pared by 4 bases and J by 2 bases, with 17 bases between. This CDR3 has 17 residues. Germline CDR1 and CDR2: MNHNS and SASEGT. CDR3 loop: CASSGLIPGTNTGELFF. In DNA form, the CDR3 reads TGTGCCAGCAGTGGCCTTATTCCAGGGACCAACACCGGGGAGCTGTTTTTT.

The V gene is TRBV19, the J gene TRBJ2-7, with D hard to call. CDR1 and CDR2 (germline): LNHDA, SQIVND (reference sequence). V dropped 0 bases and J dropped 3 bases, with 9 bases sitting between them. CDR3 length equals 14 residues. CDR3 sequence reads: CASSIEGGSYEQYF. Written as DNA, the CDR3 is TGTGCCAGTAGTATAGAGGGTGGCAGCTACGAGCAGTACTTC.

The gene calls are TRBV15 and TRBJ2-2; the D call may be TRBD1 or TRBD2 (6 bases each). The germline gives CDR1 LNHNV, CDR2 YYDKDF (reference sequence). The CDR3 runs to 19 residues. The V end was cut by 0 bases, the J end by 2 bases, with 19 bases between. CDR3 in amino acids: CATSRDLHPRGGNTGELFF. The CDR3 nucleotides are TGTGCCACCAGCAGAGATCTCCACCCCAGGGGAGGTAACACCGGGGAGCTGTTTTTT.

This clonotype has only a few counts. The rearrangement links TRBV7-8 to TRBJ1-5; D not certain. Germline CDR1 is SGHVS and CDR2 is FQNEAQ. The CDR3 has 13 residues. Trimming pared 4 bases from V and 11 bases from J, leaving 15 bases between. The CDR3 spells CASSSQLRTAQHF. In DNA, the CDR3 is TGTGCCAGCAGCTCCCAGCTAAGGACGGCCCAGCATTTT.

The rearrangement links TRBV27 to TRBJ2-2; tentatively, D is TRBD2 (6 bases). The CDR3 is made up of 16 amino acids. Germline lookup yields CDR1 MNHEY and CDR2 SMNVEV (reference sequence). V was shortened by 5 bases and J by 3 bases, with 16 bases between the two germline ends. This CDR3 is CASSLLPAGDTGELFF. The CDR3, as DNA: TGTGCCAGCAGTCTCCTTCCAGCGGGCGACACCGGGGAGCTGTTTTTT.

The chain uses TRBV10-1 and TRBJ1-5, with D possibly being TRBD1 (5 bases). V dropped 9 bases and J dropped 4 bases, with 13 bases sitting between them. Germline loops: CDR1 WNHNN, CDR2 SYGVQD (reference sequence). CDR3 size: 13 residues. The CDR3 loop is CARGVRPNQPQHF. The DNA of the CDR3 is TGCGCCAGAGGGGTGAGGCCGAATCAGCCCCAGCATTTT.

J is TRBJ2-7 and V is TRBV28, with 10 bases identical to TRBD1. V lost 6 bases and J lost 3; bases outside the gene matches: 8. This CDR3 contains 15 residues. The germline CDR1 and CDR2 sequences are MDHEN and SYDVKM. For the CDR3, the DNA is TGTGCCAGCAGGGATAGCGGGACAGGGGTCTACGAGCAGTACTTC. This translates into CASRDSGTGVYEQYF.

CDR3 in amino acids: CASSERGGSVYEQYF. In DNA, the CDR3 is TGTGCCAGCAGTGAACGCGGGGGGAGTGTTTACGAGCAGTACTTC. The V and J genes are TRBV6-1 and TRBJ2-7; 8 positions agree with TRBD2. The CDR3 sequence is 15 residues long. From germline, CDR1 is MNHNS and CDR2 SASEGT. Trimming took 2 bases from V and 4 from J; bases not matched to a gene: 7.

The rearrangement joins TRBV11-2 to TRBJ2-7, with D perhaps TRBD1 or TRBD2 (6 bases each). This CDR3 contains 15 residues. In germline, CDR1 is SGHAT, CDR2 FQNNGV. Trimming took 4 bases from V and 4 from J, leaving 17 bases between them. The CDR3 coding sequence is TGTGCCAGCAGCTCCCTCAAGGGGGGTAAATACGAGCAGTACTTC. Translated, it gives CASSSLKGGKYEQYF. Filled out from reference TRBV11-2 and TRBJ2-7, the complete variable domain reads EAGVAQSPRYKIIEKRQSVAFWCNPISGHATLYWYQQILGQGPKLLIQFQNNGVVDDSQLPKDRFSAERLKGVDSTLKIQPAKLEDSAVYLCASSSLKGGKYEQYFGPGTRLTVT.

J is TRBJ1-1 and V is TRBV20-1; a possible D gene is TRBD1 (6 bases). The germline V gene encodes CDR1 DFQATT and CDR2 SNEGSKA (reference sequence). Trimming took 0 bases from V and 0 from J, leaving 14 bases between them. The CDR3 has 16 residues. CDR3: CSARDLGRGLNTEAFF. The CDR3 nucleotides read TGCAGTGCTAGAGATCTCGGCAGGGGATTGAACACTGAAGCTTTCTTT.

The CDR3 DNA reads TGTGCCACCAGGGCCAGGGGGGCTGATTCACCCCTCCACTTT. Its protein product is CATRARGADSPLHF. The chain uses TRBV15 and TRBJ1-6; 7 positions match TRBD1. The CDR3 is made up of 14 amino acids. Germline V gene data show CDR1 as LNHNV and CDR2 as YYDKDF (reference sequence). With V trimmed by 6 bases and J by 8 bases, 7 bases remained unmatched.

The chain employs TRBV30 and TRBJ2-3; 9 nucleotides line up with TRBD2. V shed 5 bases and J 4 bases; nucleotides not matched to a gene: 4. The CDR3 loop spans 13 amino acids. Looked up from germline, CDR1 is GTSNPN and CDR2 is SVGIG (reference sequence). The CDR3 DNA reads as TGTGCCTGGGGGCTAGCGGGGCCAGATACGCAGTATTTT. Translating gives CAWGLAGPDTQYF.